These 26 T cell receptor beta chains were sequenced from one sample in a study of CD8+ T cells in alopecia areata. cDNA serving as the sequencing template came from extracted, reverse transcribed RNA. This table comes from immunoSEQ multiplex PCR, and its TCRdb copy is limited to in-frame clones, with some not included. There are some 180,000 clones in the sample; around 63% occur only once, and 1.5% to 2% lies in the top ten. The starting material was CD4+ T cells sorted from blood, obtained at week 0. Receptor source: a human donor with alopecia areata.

The CDR3 region has the DNA TGTGCCAGCAGCTTAGAGAGGCGGTGGACAGGGGGGAACTATGGCTACACCTTC. The encoded protein is CASSLERRWTGGNYGYTF. This chain joins TRBV11-2 and TRBJ1-2; TRBD1 matches 10 bases. Trimming at V came to 0 bases and at J to 2 bases, leaving 9 bases not matched to a gene. Germline assignment: CDR1 SGHAT and CDR2 FQNNGV. The CDR3 has 18 amino acids.

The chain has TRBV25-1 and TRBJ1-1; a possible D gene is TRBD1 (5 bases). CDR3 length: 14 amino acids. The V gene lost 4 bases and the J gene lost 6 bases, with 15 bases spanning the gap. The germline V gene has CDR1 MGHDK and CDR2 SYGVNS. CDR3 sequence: CASSAKGWRAEAFF. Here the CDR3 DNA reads TGTGCCAGCAGTGCAAAGGGGTGGAGGGCTGAAGCTTTCTTT.

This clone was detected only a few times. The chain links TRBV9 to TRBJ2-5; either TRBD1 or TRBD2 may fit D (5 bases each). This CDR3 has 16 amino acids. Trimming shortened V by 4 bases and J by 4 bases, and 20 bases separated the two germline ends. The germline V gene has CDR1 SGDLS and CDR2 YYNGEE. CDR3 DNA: TGTGCCAGCAGCCCCACTTCCGGGACGTCGGCAGAGACCCAGTACTTC. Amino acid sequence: CASSPTSGTSAETQYF.

The CDR3 DNA sequence: TGTGCCTGTCACCAAGAGACCCAGTACTTC. Translated: CACHQETQYF. V is TRBV30 and J is TRBJ2-5; D is uncertain. This CDR3 comprises 10 residues. V lost 6 bases, J lost 0 bases, and 2 bases lay in between. Germline V gene sequence: CDR1 GTSNPN, CDR2 SVGIG (reference sequence).

CDR3 protein: CSVVPRQNINYGYTF. As DNA, the CDR3 is TGCAGCGTTGTACCTCGTCAGAATATCAACTATGGCTACACCTTC. The chain couples TRBV29-1 to TRBJ1-2; D is unresolved. Trimming shortened V by 4 bases and J by 2 bases, and 17 bases separated the two germline ends. Looked up from germline, CDR1 is SQVTM and CDR2 is ANQGSEA. The CDR3 covers 15 residues. The variable domain in full, with the rest retrieved from reference TRBV29-1 and TRBJ1-2, is SAVISQKPSRDICQRGTSLTIQCQVDSQVTMMFWYRQQPGQSLTLIATANQGSEATYESGFVIDKFPISRPNLTFSTLTVSNMSPEDSSIYLCSVVPRQNINYGYTFGSGTRLTVV.

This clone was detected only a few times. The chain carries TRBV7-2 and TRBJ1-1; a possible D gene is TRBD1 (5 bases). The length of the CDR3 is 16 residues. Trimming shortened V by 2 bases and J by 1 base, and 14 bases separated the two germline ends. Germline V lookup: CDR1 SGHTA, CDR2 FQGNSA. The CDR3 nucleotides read TGTGCCAGCAGCTTAAGTGCAGGGTCCCCGAACACTGAAGCTTTCTTT. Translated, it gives CASSLSAGSPNTEAFF.

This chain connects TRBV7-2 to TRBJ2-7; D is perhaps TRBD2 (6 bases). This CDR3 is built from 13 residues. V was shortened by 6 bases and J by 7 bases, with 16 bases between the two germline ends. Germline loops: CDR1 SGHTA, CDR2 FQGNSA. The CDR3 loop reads CASRQVGGSEQYF. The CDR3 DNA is TGTGCCAGCAGGCAGGTCGGGGGTAGTGAGCAGTACTTC.

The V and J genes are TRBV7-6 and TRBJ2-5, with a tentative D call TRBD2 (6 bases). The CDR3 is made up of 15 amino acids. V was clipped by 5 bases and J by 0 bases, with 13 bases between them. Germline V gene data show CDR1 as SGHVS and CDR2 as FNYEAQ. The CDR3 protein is CASSPLSGHQETQYF. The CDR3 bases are TGTGCCAGCAGCCCCCTCAGCGGGCACCAAGAGACCCAGTACTTC.

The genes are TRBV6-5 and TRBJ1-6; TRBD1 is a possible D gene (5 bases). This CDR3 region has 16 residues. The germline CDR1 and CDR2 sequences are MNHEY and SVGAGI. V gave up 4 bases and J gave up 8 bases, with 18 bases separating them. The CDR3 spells CASSSPGRRVDSPLHF. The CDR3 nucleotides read TGTGCCAGCAGTTCGCCAGGGAGGCGGGTGGATTCACCCCTCCACTTT.

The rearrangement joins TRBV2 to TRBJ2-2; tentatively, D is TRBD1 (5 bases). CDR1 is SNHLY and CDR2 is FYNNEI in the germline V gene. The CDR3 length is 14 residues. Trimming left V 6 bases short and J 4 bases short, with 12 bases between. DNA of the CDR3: TGTGCCAGCAGGGCCAGGGTTGGCACCGGGGAGCTGTTTTTT. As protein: CASRARVGTGELFF.

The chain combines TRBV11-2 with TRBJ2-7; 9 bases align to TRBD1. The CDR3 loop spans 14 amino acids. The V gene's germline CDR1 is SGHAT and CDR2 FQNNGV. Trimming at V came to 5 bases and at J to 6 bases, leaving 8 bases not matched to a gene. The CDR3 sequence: CASSLSRDRVEQYF. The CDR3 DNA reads TGTGCCAGCAGCCTGTCCCGGGACAGGGTCGAGCAGTACTTC.

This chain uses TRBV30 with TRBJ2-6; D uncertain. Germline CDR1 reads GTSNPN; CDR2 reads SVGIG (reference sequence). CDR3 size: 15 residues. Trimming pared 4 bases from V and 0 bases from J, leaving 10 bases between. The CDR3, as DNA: TGTGCCTGGATGAATTTCGGCTCTGGGGCCAACGTCCTGACTTTC. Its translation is CAWMNFGSGANVLTF. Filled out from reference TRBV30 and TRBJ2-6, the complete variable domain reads SQTIHQWPATLVQPVGSPLSLECTVEGTSNPNLYWYRQAAGRGLQLLFYSVGIGQISSEVPQNLSASRPQDRQFILSSKKLLLSDSGFYLCAWMNFGSGANVLTFGAGSRLTVL.

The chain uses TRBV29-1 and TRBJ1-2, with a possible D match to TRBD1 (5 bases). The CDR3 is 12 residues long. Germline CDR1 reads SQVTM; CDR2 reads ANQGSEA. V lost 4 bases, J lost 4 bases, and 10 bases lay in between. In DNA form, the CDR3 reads TGCAGCGTTGTGGGGCAGATCTATGGCTACACCTTC. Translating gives CSVVGQIYGYTF.

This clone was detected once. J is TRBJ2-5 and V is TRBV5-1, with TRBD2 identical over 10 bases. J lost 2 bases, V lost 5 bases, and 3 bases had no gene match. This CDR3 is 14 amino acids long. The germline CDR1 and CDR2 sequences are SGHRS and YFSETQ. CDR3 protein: CASRYSGGQETQYF. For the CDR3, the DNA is TGCGCCAGCAGATATAGCGGGGGGCAAGAGACCCAGTACTTC.

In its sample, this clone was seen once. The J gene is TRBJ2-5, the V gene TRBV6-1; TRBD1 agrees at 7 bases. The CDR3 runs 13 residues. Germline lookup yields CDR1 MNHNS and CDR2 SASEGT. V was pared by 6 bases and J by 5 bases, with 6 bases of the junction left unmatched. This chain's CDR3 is CASRGGIWETQYF. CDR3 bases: TGTGCCAGCAGAGGGGGCATTTGGGAGACCCAGTACTTC.

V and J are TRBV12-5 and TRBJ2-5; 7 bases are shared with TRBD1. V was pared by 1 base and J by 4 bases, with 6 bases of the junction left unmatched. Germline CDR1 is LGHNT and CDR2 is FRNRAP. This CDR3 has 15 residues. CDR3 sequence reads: CASGLARTGGETQYF. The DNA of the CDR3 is TGTGCTAGTGGTTTGGCCCGGACAGGCGGAGAGACCCAGTACTTC. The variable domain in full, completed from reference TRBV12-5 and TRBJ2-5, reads DARVTQTPRHKVTEMGQEVTMRCQPILGHNTVFWYRQTMMQGLELLAYFRNRAPLDDSGMPKDRFSAEMPDATLATLKIQPSEPRDSAVYFCASGLARTGGETQYFGPGTRLLVL.

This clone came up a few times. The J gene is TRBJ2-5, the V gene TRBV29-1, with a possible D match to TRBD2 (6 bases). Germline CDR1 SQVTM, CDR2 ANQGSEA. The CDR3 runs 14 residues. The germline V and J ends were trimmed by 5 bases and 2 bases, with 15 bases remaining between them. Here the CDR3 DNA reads TGCAGCGTTAGGAGGGGAATCAGTCAAGAGACCCAGTACTTC. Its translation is CSVRRGISQETQYF.

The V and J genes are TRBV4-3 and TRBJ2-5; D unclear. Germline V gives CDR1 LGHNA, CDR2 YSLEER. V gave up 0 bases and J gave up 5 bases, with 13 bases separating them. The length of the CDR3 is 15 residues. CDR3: CASSQDPAYQETQYF. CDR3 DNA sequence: TGCGCCAGCAGCCAAGATCCTGCGTATCAGGAGACCCAGTACTTC.

The CDR3 coding sequence is TGTGCCTGGAGTCGCATGGGGGGGCGCGAGACCCAGTACTTC. This gives the protein CAWSRMGGRETQYF. The gene calls are TRBV30 and TRBJ2-5, with D possibly being TRBD2 (7 bases). Germline CDR1 and CDR2: GTSNPN and SVGIG (reference sequence). Trimming removed 2 bases from V and 5 bases from J, with 15 bases in between. The CDR3 spans 14 residues.

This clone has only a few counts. The CDR3 DNA sequence: TGTGCCTGGAGTGTTTACGTTGGTGAGGGCTACACCTTC. Translated: CAWSVYVGEGYTF. This sequence joins TRBV30 and TRBJ1-2, with D unclear. Germline assignment: CDR1 GTSNPN and CDR2 SVGIG (reference sequence). This CDR3 has 13 residues. Deletions cut 0 bases from V and 8 bases from J, with 13 bases between.

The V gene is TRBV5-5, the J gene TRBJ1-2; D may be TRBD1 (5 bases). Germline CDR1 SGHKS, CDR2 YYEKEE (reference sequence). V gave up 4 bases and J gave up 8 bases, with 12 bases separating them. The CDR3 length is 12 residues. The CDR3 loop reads CASSPQGWGYTF. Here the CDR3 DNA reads TGTGCCAGCAGCCCGCAGGGTTGGGGCTACACCTTC.

The CDR3 DNA is TGCAGCGTTGTAGCCCCAGGGTACTACGAGCAGTACTTC. Its protein product is CSVVAPGYYEQYF. The chain couples TRBV29-1 to TRBJ2-7, with a tentative D call TRBD1 (5 bases). CDR1 is SQVTM and CDR2 is ANQGSEA in the germline V gene. V gave up 4 bases and J gave up 3 bases, with 13 bases separating them. The CDR3 spans 13 residues.

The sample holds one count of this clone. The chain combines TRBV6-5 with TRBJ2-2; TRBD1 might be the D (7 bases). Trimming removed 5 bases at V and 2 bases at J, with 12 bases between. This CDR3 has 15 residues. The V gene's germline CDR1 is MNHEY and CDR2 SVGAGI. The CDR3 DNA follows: TGTGCCAGCAGTCTACAGGGGACTAACACCGGGGAGCTGTTTTTT. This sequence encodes CASSLQGTNTGELFF.

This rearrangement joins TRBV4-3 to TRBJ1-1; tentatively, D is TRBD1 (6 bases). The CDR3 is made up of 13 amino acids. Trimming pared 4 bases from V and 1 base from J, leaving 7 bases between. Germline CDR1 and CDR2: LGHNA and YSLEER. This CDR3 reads CASSRDTNTEAFF. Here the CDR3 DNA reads TGCGCCAGCAGCCGGGACACGAACACTGAAGCTTTCTTT.

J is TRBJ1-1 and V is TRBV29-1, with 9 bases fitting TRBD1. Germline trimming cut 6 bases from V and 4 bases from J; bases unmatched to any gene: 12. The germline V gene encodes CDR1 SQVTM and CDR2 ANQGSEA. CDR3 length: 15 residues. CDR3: CSVPLGGQGFTEAFF. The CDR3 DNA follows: TGCAGCGTCCCCCTAGGAGGACAGGGGTTCACTGAAGCTTTCTTT.

CDR3 DNA: TGTGCCAGCAGCGCCGGACTAGCCCCAGATACGCAGTATTTT. It encodes CASSAGLAPDTQYF. V and J are TRBV7-9 and TRBJ2-3; 8 bases are a match to TRBD2. Germline V gives CDR1 SEHNR, CDR2 FQNEAQ (reference sequence). There are 14 residues in the CDR3. With V trimmed by 5 bases and J by 4 bases, 5 bases remained unmatched.